These T cell receptor beta chains were read from a single sample in a study of blood T cells in healthy people across ages. TCRdb ran MiXCR on the 5' RACE reads and lists one entry per CDR3 protein. In the table there are roughly 700,000 distinct CDR3 sequences, roughly 25% of which are singletons. The data also belong to a second study, concerning T cells of mothers and their children.

Specimen: blood. All receptors derive from a boy between 5 and 17 years old in good health. The CDR3 runs from the conserved cysteine through the conserved F or W. The D gene is left open where the match is weak. The size field is filled for only some rows; it gives once, few, many or a size class.

clone size,D gene,V gene,J gene,CDR3 protein,CDR3 DNA
-,TRBD1,TRBV29-1,TRBJ2-7,CSVGQGVMYEQYF,TGCAGCGTAGGACAGGGGGTTATGTACGAGCAGTACTTC
few,-,TRBV28,TRBJ2-3,CASSSRGWTDTQYF,TGTGCCAGCAGTTCGAGGGGGTGGACAGATACGCAGTATTTT
few,-,TRBV7-2,TRBJ1-6,CASSPSWSGNSPLHF,TGTGCCAGCAGCCCCTCGTGGAGCGGAAATTCACCCCTCCACTTT
few,-,TRBV12-3/TRBV12-4,TRBJ2-5,CASSLGYGGQETQYF,TGTGCCAGCAGTTTAGGCTACGGAGGCCAAGAGACCCAGTACTTC
-,-,TRBV7-8,TRBJ2-3,CASSEGGSADTQYF,TGTGCCAGCAGCGAAGGAGGTAGCGCAGATACGCAGTATTTT
-,TRBD1,TRBV9,TRBJ1-1,CASSATGANTEAFF,TGTGCCAGCAGCGCAACAGGGGCGAACACTGAAGCTTTCTTT
-,-,TRBV9,TRBJ2-7,CASSVGGFLADEQYF,TGTGCCAGCAGCGTAGGCGGCTTTTTGGCAGACGAGCAGTACTTC
-,TRBD2,TRBV5-1,TRBJ2-3,CASSLDRAGVDTQYF,TGCGCCAGCAGCTTGGATAGAGCGGGAGTGGATACGCAGTATTTT
-,-,TRBV2,TRBJ2-3,CASIGLYTDTQYF,TGTGCCAGCATTGGACTATACACAGATACGCAGTATTTT
few,TRBD1,TRBV6-1,TRBJ1-2,CASSGTAGRNYGYTF,TGTGCCAGCAGCGGGACAGCGGGGAGGAACTATGGCTACACCTTC
-,-,TRBV5-8,TRBJ1-2,CASSPGDYYGYTF,TGTGCCAGCAGCCCAGGGGACTACTATGGCTACACCTTC
few,-,TRBV19,TRBJ1-4,CATGTGGLGEKLFF,TGTGCCACCGGCACTGGGGGGTTGGGTGAAAAACTGTTTTTT
-,TRBD1,TRBV24-1,TRBJ1-2,CATSRGQGVGGYTF,TGTGCCACCAGTCGGGGACAGGGAGTTGGGGGCTACACCTTC
few,TRBD1,TRBV12-3/TRBV12-4,TRBJ1-2,CASRWGQINYGYTF,TGTGCCAGCCGGTGGGGACAGATAAACTATGGCTACACCTTC
-,-,TRBV14,TRBJ1-4,CASSRTHEKLFF,TGTGCCAGCAGCCGGACGCATGAAAAACTGTTTTTT
few,-,TRBV7-2,TRBJ2-7,CASSLRGGLGSYEQYF,TGTGCCAGCAGCTTAAGGGGGGGGCTAGGATCCTACGAGCAGTACTTC
-,-,TRBV20-1,TRBJ1-5,CSARGSNQPQHF,TGCAGTGCTAGAGGTAGCAATCAGCCCCAGCATTTT
-,-,TRBV7-6,TRBJ2-1,CASSFMTGVDNEQFF,TGTGCCAGCAGCTTTATGACGGGAGTAGACAATGAGCAGTTCTTC
once,-,TRBV10-3,TRBJ1-2,CAISESSGYTF,TGTGCCATCAGTGAGTCATCTGGCTACACCTTC
-,-,TRBV7-2,TRBJ1-1,CASSQTGIEAFF,TGTGCCAGCAGTCAAACAGGGATTGAAGCTTTCTTT
few,-,TRBV10-3,TRBJ2-3,CAIGSGAPDTQYF,TGTGCCATCGGCTCAGGGGCCCCAGATACGCAGTATTTT
once,TRBD2,TRBV5-1,TRBJ2-1,CASRLAGGLSPNNEQFF,TGCGCCAGCCGACTAGCGGGAGGGCTTAGCCCCAACAATGAGCAGTTCTTC
few,-,TRBV9,TRBJ2-3,CASSVAGSVVGDTQYF,TGTGCCAGCAGCGTAGCGGGTAGCGTGGTCGGAGATACGCAGTATTTT
few,-,TRBV7-6,TRBJ2-1,CASSTQEGGNEQFF,TGTGCCAGCAGCACCCAAGAAGGGGGCAATGAGCAGTTCTTC
-,-,TRBV6-5,TRBJ1-2,CASSYSGPRGSDYGYTF,TGTGCCAGCAGTTACTCGGGTCCGAGGGGATCGGACTATGGCTACACCTTC
few,-,TRBV20-1,TRBJ2-3,CSARDIGVTQYF,TGCAGTGCTAGAGATATAGGGGTTACGCAGTATTTT
few,-,TRBV27,TRBJ2-7,CASSIRFSGSYEQYF,TGTGCCAGCAGTATCCGGTTTAGCGGCTCCTACGAGCAGTACTTC
few,TRBD1,TRBV3-1,TRBJ1-1,CASSLRDSEAFF,TGTGCCAGCAGCCTTCGGGACAGTGAAGCTTTCTTT
-,-,TRBV7-8,TRBJ1-1,CASSPSGGSRTEAFF,TGTGCCAGCAGCCCCTCCGGGGGGTCACGCACTGAAGCTTTCTTT
few,-,TRBV11-3,TRBJ1-1,CASTGGPGGWTEAFF,TGTGCCAGCACCGGCGGACCCGGGGGCTGGACTGAAGCTTTCTTT
-,TRBD1,TRBV29-1,TRBJ2-7,CSVAFQGANEQYF,TGCAGCGTTGCTTTCCAGGGGGCCAACGAGCAGTACTTC
-,TRBD2,TRBV28,TRBJ2-7,CASRPSGSGSNEQYF,TGTGCCAGCAGGCCGTCGGGTAGCGGGAGTAACGAGCAGTACTTC
many,-,TRBV7-2,TRBJ1-3,CASSLGPANSGNTIYF,TGTGCCAGCAGCTTAGGTCCAGCAAACTCTGGAAACACCATATATTTT
-,TRBD2,TRBV29-1,TRBJ2-5,CSAETSGLETQYF,TGCAGCGCCGAGACTAGCGGGTTGGAGACCCAGTACTTC
-,-,TRBV21-1,TRBJ2-1,CASSKTGLAGPSSYNEQFF,TGTGCCAGCAGCAAAACGGGACTAGCGGGGCCAAGCTCCTACAATGAGCAGTTCTTC
-,-,TRBV29-1,TRBJ2-1,CSVDGVRTSYNEQFF,TGCAGCGTTGACGGAGTACGGACTTCCTACAATGAGCAGTTCTTC
-,TRBD2,TRBV4-1,TRBJ2-1,CASSQDKLAGVDNEQFF,TGCGCCAGCAGCCAAGATAAACTAGCGGGCGTTGACAATGAGCAGTTCTTC
few,-,TRBV29-1,TRBJ2-7,CSAQGGDSYEQYF,TGCAGCGCACAGGGGGGGGACTCCTACGAGCAGTACTTC
-,-,TRBV12-3/TRBV12-4,TRBJ1-1,CASRGDLMNTEAFF,TGTGCCAGCAGGGGAGATCTGATGAACACTGAAGCTTTCTTT
few,TRBD2,TRBV7-8,TRBJ2-2,CASSATREGIPGELFF,TGTGCCAGCAGCGCTACGAGGGAGGGTATCCCCGGGGAGCTGTTTTTT
-,-,TRBV10-3,TRBJ2-5,CAIRGTQQETQYF,TGTGCCATCAGGGGGACTCAACAAGAGACCCAGTACTTC
-,TRBD1,TRBV10-3,TRBJ2-7,CAISAVGQGKTYEQYF,TGTGCCATCAGCGCCGTGGGACAGGGTAAAACCTACGAGCAGTACTTC
few,TRBD2,TRBV20-1,TRBJ2-4,CSAQKAGVAKNIQYF,TGCAGTGCTCAAAAAGCGGGGGTAGCCAAAAACATTCAGTACTTC
few,TRBD2,TRBV28,TRBJ2-7,CASSNRGSVTYEQYF,TGTGCCAGCAGTAATCGCGGGAGCGTCACCTACGAGCAGTACTTC
few,-,TRBV10-2,TRBJ2-7,CASSDLRKYEQYF,TGCGCCAGCAGTGATCTTAGGAAGTACGAGCAGTACTTC
-,-,TRBV7-3,TRBJ2-6,CAGSPGGANVLTF,TGTGCCGGCAGCCCCGGTGGGGCCAACGTCCTGACTTTC
few,-,TRBV13,TRBJ2-7,CASNLGLLAGRGEQYF,TGTGCCAGCAACTTAGGACTATTGGCAGGCCGGGGCGAGCAGTACTTC
once,-,TRBV6-5,TRBJ2-7,CASSWDGQSSYEQYF,TGTGCCAGCAGTTGGGACGGCCAGAGCTCCTACGAGCAGTACTTC
-,TRBD2,TRBV5-1,TRBJ2-1,CASKNGGDEQFF,TGCGCCAGTAAGAACGGGGGGGATGAGCAGTTCTTC